This section outlines one T cell receptor beta chain sequence together with its context. What this receptor recognizes is not known. Base qualities are not provided; no much larger clone lies one nucleotide away. Enrolling through a virtual design, the prospective study's participants ranged in age from roughly 18 to 95 years and lived across 24 United States geographic areas. Cohort assignment in the prospective study relied on participant-reported clinical history from a screening survey and a study questionnaire. Recovered participants in ImmuneRACE Cohort 3 were defined as having two consecutive negative NP/OP PCR tests, clearance from a healthcare professional, or resolution of symptoms. Each participant in the prospective study had whole blood, serum and a nasopharyngeal or oropharyngeal swab collected by mobile phlebotomists. Additional blood draws and questionnaires over an approximately two-month period could optionally be provided by prospective study participants. Before DNA extraction, blood samples from the prospective study were shipped at room temperature or frozen.

The data belong to a study of blood T cell repertoires in COVID-19 (dated by TCRdb to 2018 to 2021). About the investigation overall: Samples covering the acute and convalescent phases of COVID-19 were provided by collaborators in the United States, Italy and Spain. HLA class I and class II types, where available, came from metadata supplied by the sample provider rather than from assay-based typing. The repertoires were released in a freely available public database meant as a resource for research on the immune response to SARS-CoV-2. Subjects who had been exposed to COVID-19, were actively infected with it, or had recovered from it provided the deeply sampled blood TCRbeta repertoires that made up the dataset. The samples were drawn from two sources: the first 160 participants of the ongoing ImmuneRACE study, and 1,200 or so subjects contributed by 6 global collaborators. A de-identified subject ID, COVID-19 status, age in years and sex were almost always included in the sample metadata. The material from the prospective study consisted of cDNA or gDNA derived from T cells, B-cell-depleted T cells, or PBMCs.

Overall study outcomes, separate from this receptor: Clinical and demographic metadata were provided uncurated, with the amount varying by source and participant.

TCRbeta CDR3 regions were amplified from genomic DNA using the immunoSEQ Assay, a bias-controlled multiplex PCR. Processing in the source paper ran as follows. Nucleated cell counts per sample were estimated from amplification of reference gene primers within the assay. To quantify the absolute abundance of each unique TCRbeta CDR3 rearrangement, sequence reads were collapsed and filtered. Productive Simpson clonality was computed per sample as the square root of Simpson's diversity index over productive rearrangements. The source is immuneACCESS, and TCRdb retained only in-frame sequences with V and J called. Part of the clones is not carried over; for the studies checked, unresolved V genes explain less than half of this, and the remainder is unexplained. V and J calls and clone size are copied from that table; D and trimming were computed from the DNA. For this sample the table gives some 240,000 clones, of which roughly 80% were detected only once. Of the sample, roughly 3.1% falls within the top ten clones.

There are 17 amino acids in the CDR3, from cysteine to phenylalanine inclusive. Only the CDR3 portion is preserved as DNA: 51 bases, with reading frame beginning at the first base. Reading the germline V gene gives CDR1 SGDLS and CDR2 YYNGEE. Trimming removed 0 bases from V and 4 bases from J; the gene matches leave 8 bases unexplained. Recombination connected TRBV9 to TRBJ1-1, with 11 bases matching TRBD1. The sequencing input was PBMCs or T cells enriched from blood (not recorded which). This TCR came from a man aged 50 to 59 who had recovered from COVID-19. CDR3 loop: CASSVERTGGLITEAFF. The sequence in DNA is TGTGCCAGCAGCGTAGAGAGGACAGGGGGCCTTATCACTGAAGCTTTCTTT.